Listed here are 14 T cell receptor beta chains from one sample, sequenced in a study of blood T cell repertoires in COVID-19. Only in-frame clones appear in the TCRdb table, and some are missing; sequencing was by immunoSEQ multiplex PCR. The repertoire holds about 200,000 clones, around nine tenths seen once, with roughly a sixth in the top ten. The specimen sequenced was peripheral blood. The source of these receptors is a man aged 45-65 years with COVID-19, enrolled during active disease.

In its sample, this clone was seen once. The rearrangement joins TRBV19 to TRBJ2-2; D unresolved. The ends were cut back, 1 base at V and 1 base at J, with 4 bases in the middle. The CDR3 has 14 amino acids. Germline CDR1 reads LNHDA; CDR2 reads SQIVND (reference sequence). This CDR3 is CASSIAQNTGELFF. The CDR3 DNA reads as TGTGCCAGTAGTATAGCACAGAACACCGGGGAGCTGTTTTTT.

The chain combines TRBV7-9 with TRBJ1-1; weak D call: TRBD1 (5 bases). CDR1 and CDR2 (germline): SEHNR, FQNEAQ (reference sequence). The CDR3 has 13 residues. The V end lost 3 bases, the J end lost 4 bases, and 9 bases lay between the germline ends. In nucleotides, the CDR3 is TGTGCCAGCAGCTTTGCAGGGATCACTGAAGCTTTCTTT. Encoded protein: CASSFAGITEAFF.

The chain couples TRBV29-1 to TRBJ2-2; tentatively, D is TRBD1 (5 bases). Trimming left V 4 bases short and J 0 bases short, with 9 bases between. Looked up from germline, CDR1 is SQVTM and CDR2 is ANQGSEA. CDR3 size: 14 residues. In DNA, the CDR3 is TGCAGCGTTGTCAGGGCCTCGAACACCGGGGAGCTGTTTTTT. This translates into CSVVRASNTGELFF.

The chain combines TRBV6-5 with TRBJ2-3, with 10 bases identical to TRBD2. V shed 8 bases, J shed 3 bases, and the junction held 8 bases outside the gene matches. The germline V gene has CDR1 MNHEY and CDR2 SVGAGI. The CDR3 loop spans 15 amino acids. This CDR3 reads CASSGLAVATDTQYF. CDR3 DNA sequence: TGTGCCAGCTCTGGACTAGCGGTTGCGACAGATACGCAGTATTTT.

V and J are TRBV7-3 and TRBJ2-2, with D perhaps matching TRBD2 (6 bases). The CDR3 has 14 residues. Per the germline V gene, CDR1 is SGHTA and CDR2 is FQGTGA. The V and J ends lost 5 bases and 3 bases respectively, with 10 bases between them. CDR3 region: CASSIGSYTGELFF. The CDR3 DNA follows: TGTGCCAGCAGCATCGGGAGCTACACCGGGGAGCTGTTTTTT. Together with reference TRBV7-3 and TRBJ2-2, the CDR3 gives the full variable domain: GAGVSQTPSNKVTEKGKYVELRCDPISGHTALYWYRQSLGQGPEFLIYFQGTGAADDSGLPNDRFFAVRPEGSVSTLKIQRTERGDSAVYLCASSIGSYTGELFFGEGSRLTVL.

The sample holds one count of this clone. V gene TRBV7-2 combines with J gene TRBJ2-7; D gene ambiguous. CDR1 is SGHTA and CDR2 is FQGNSA in the germline V gene. The CDR3 is 11 residues long. Trimming removed 4 bases from V and 3 bases from J, with 4 bases in between. The CDR3 here is CASSSYYEQYF. The DNA for the CDR3 is TGTGCCAGCAGCTCCTACTACGAGCAGTACTTC.

The chain links TRBV7-2 to TRBJ2-1, with 8 bases identical to TRBD1. The CDR3 covers 17 residues. Germline V gene sequence: CDR1 SGHTA, CDR2 FQGNSA. The J segment lost 4 bases and the V segment lost 6 bases, leaving 14 bases of the junction unmatched. The CDR3: CASSPNPKDRVYNEQFF. The CDR3, as DNA: TGTGCCAGCAGTCCTAACCCGAAGGACAGGGTTTACAATGAGCAGTTCTTC.

This rearrangement joins TRBV11-3 to TRBJ2-1, with 7 bases aligning to TRBD2. This CDR3 contains 15 residues. The V gene's germline CDR1 is SGHNT and CDR2 YENEEA. V lost 1 base, J lost 6 bases, and 6 bases stayed unmatched. The CDR3 DNA reads as TGTGCCAGCAGCTTAGGGCCTAGCGGAACCAATGAGCAGTTCTTC. It yields the protein CASSLGPSGTNEQFF.

The chain links TRBV7-9 to TRBJ1-4; 8 nucleotides agree with TRBD1. Per the germline V gene, CDR1 is SEHNR and CDR2 is FQNEAQ (reference sequence). This CDR3 has 16 amino acids. The trim removed 5 bases at V and 8 bases at J, leaving 13 bases unmatched. The CDR3 spells CASSRFTGQGGEKLFF. The CDR3 nucleotides read TGTGCCAGCAGCCGATTCACCGGACAGGGCGGGGAAAAACTGTTTTTT.

This sequence joins TRBV6-6 and TRBJ2-2, with 12 bases aligning to TRBD2. The CDR3 consists of 18 residues. Germline values: CDR1 MNHNY, CDR2 SVGAGI (reference sequence). The trim removed 5 bases at V and 3 bases at J, leaving 10 bases unmatched. This CDR3 is CASSRTSGVPADTGELFF. As DNA, the CDR3 is TGTGCCAGCAGTCGGACTAGCGGGGTGCCGGCAGACACCGGGGAGCTGTTTTTT.

The V gene is TRBV6-6, the J gene TRBJ2-5, with D perhaps matching TRBD2 (6 bases). V was shortened by 6 bases and J by 5 bases, with 16 bases between the two germline ends. This CDR3 comprises 14 residues. Per germline, CDR1 MNHNY and CDR2 SVGAGI (reference sequence). This CDR3 is CASRRGGGRETQYF. For the CDR3, the DNA is TGTGCCAGCAGAAGGGGAGGAGGGCGGGAGACCCAGTACTTC.

V gene TRBV7-9 combines with J gene TRBJ2-7; D not resolved. The CDR3 has 12 amino acids. V gave up 6 bases and J gave up 2 bases, with 8 bases separating them. Germline V gives CDR1 SEHNR, CDR2 FQNEAQ (reference sequence). The CDR3 DNA follows: TGTGCCAGCAGTCCGGTCCCCTACGAGCAGTACTTC. Amino acid sequence: CASSPVPYEQYF.

V gene TRBV7-3 combines with J gene TRBJ1-1; 8 nucleotides agree with TRBD1. The V gene end was trimmed by 4 bases and the J gene end by 3 bases; junction bases not matched to a gene: 7. From germline, CDR1 is SGHTA and CDR2 FQGTGA. The CDR3 has 15 residues. The CDR3 is CASSSLRGLDTEAFF. The CDR3 nucleotides are TGTGCCAGCAGCTCGCTCAGGGGGCTCGACACTGAAGCTTTCTTT.

This rearrangement joins TRBV18 to TRBJ1-1; a possible D gene is TRBD1 (5 bases). The CDR3 has 13 residues. Trimming removed 3 bases from V and 4 bases from J, with 9 bases in between. In germline, CDR1 is KGHSH, CDR2 LQKENI. The CDR3 loop is CASSPRRVTEAFF. The CDR3 nucleotides read TGTGCCAGCTCACCCCGCAGGGTCACTGAAGCTTTCTTT.